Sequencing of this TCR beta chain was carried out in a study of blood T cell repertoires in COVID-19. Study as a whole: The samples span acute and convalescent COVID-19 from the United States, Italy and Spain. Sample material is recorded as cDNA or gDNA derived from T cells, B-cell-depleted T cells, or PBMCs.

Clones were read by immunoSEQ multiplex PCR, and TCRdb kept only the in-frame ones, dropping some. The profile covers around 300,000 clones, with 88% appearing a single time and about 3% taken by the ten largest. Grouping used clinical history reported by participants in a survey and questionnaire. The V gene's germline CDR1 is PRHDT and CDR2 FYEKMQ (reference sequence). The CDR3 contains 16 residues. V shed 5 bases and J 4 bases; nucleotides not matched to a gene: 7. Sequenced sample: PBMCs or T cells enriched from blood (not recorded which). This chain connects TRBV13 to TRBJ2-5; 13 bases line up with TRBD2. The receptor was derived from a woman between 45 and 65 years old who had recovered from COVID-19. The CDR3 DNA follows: TGTGCCAGCAGCCAAGGACTAGCGGGAGCAGCAGAGACCCAGTACTTC. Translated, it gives CASSQGLAGAAETQYF.